These 15 T cell receptor beta chains were sequenced from one sample in a study of blood T cells in healthy people across ages. Using a J-beta primer mix together with a sample-barcoded 5' primer, a second PCR was run for roughly 6 to 11 cycles. Each CDR3 protein is one row after TCRdb ran MiXCR on the 5' RACE reads. Of 700,000 to 950,000 distinct CDR3 sequences listed, 55% to 70% are singletons. The material sequenced was blood. These receptor sequences come from a man aged 25-45 years in good health.

This clonotype was found a few times. The chain employs TRBV12-3 or TRBV12-4 and TRBJ2-1; D is unclear. V lost 8 bases to trimming and J lost 13 bases, with 9 bases between them. The CDR3 is made up of 9 amino acids. This CDR3 reads CASGSAQFF. The CDR3 region has the DNA TGTGCCAGCGGAAGCGCCCAGTTCTTC.

This clonotype was picked up a small number of times. This sequence joins TRBV20-1 and TRBJ2-1; 7 bases are a match to TRBD2. Trimming at V came to 2 bases and at J to 10 bases, leaving 17 bases not matched to a gene. The CDR3 loop spans 16 amino acids. CDR1 and CDR2 from the germline V gene are DFQATT and SNEGSKA (reference sequence). The CDR3 region has the DNA TGCAGTGCTAGAATGGCCGGACTAGTCCGCGGTCAGGAGCAGTTCTTC. Translating gives CSARMAGLVRGQEQFF.

In its sample, this clonotype was seen many times. This sequence joins TRBV3-1 and TRBJ2-3; 7 bases agree with TRBD1. This CDR3 comprises 14 residues. Trimming removed 4 bases from V and 1 base from J; junction bases left unmatched: 2. In germline, CDR1 is LGHDT, CDR2 YNNKEL (reference sequence). This CDR3 is CASSPGTGTDTQYF. The CDR3 nucleotides read TGTGCCAGCAGCCCTGGGACAGGCACAGATACGCAGTATTTT.

The J gene is TRBJ1-4, the V gene TRBV7-2; a weak D match, TRBD1 (6 bases). Germline CDR1 and CDR2: SGHTA and FQGNSA. The CDR3 has 18 residues. Trimming shortened V by 6 bases and J by 2 bases, and 22 bases separated the two germline ends. The CDR3 protein is CASRRGTKGGETNEKLFF. In DNA form, the CDR3 reads TGTGCCAGCAGAAGGGGGACCAAGGGAGGGGAGACTAATGAAAAACTGTTTTTT. The variable domain in full, with the rest retrieved from reference TRBV7-2 and TRBJ1-4, is GAGVSQSPSNKVTEKGKDVELRCDPISGHTALYWYRQSLGQGLEFLIYFQGNSAPDKSGLPSDRFSAERTGGSVSTLTIQRTQQEDSAVYLCASRRGTKGGETNEKLFFGSGTQLSVL.

The V and J genes are TRBV6-6 and TRBJ2-5, with D perhaps matching TRBD1 (5 bases). Trimming removed 0 bases from V and 3 bases from J, with 11 bases in between. The CDR3 contains 15 residues. Germline V gene lookup returns CDR1 MNHNY and CDR2 SVGAGI (reference sequence). Written as DNA, the CDR3 is TGTGCCAGCAGTTACTCTCCAGGGCCGAAAGAGACCCAGTACTTC. Translating it yields CASSYSPGPKETQYF.

This clonotype has a handful of counts. The rearrangement uses TRBV10-3 and TRBJ1-6; D is possibly TRBD1 (5 bases). V was cut by 6 bases and J by 5 bases, with 11 bases left in between. The germline V gene encodes CDR1 ENHRY and CDR2 SYGVKD. CDR3 length: 14 residues. CDR3 residues: CAIRRQSDNSPLHF. The CDR3 region has the DNA TGTGCCATCAGGCGACAGTCGGATAATTCACCCCTCCACTTT.

Details on this clonotype: The junction does not match germline at one end; this may be a read error. The chain is built from TRBV20-1 and TRBJ2-1; D call uncertain. The germline CDR1 and CDR2 sequences are DFQATT and SNEGSKA (reference sequence). The CDR3 length is 12 residues. The CDR3 is CSARWHYNEQLF. For the CDR3, the DNA is TGCAGTGCTAGGTGGCATTACAATGAGCAGCTCTTC.

The chain joins TRBV20-1 to TRBJ2-4; 7 positions match TRBD2. The DNA end lines up better with TRBJ2-7; the J call may be wrong. Germline V gives CDR1 DFQATT, CDR2 SNEGSKA (reference sequence). The CDR3 runs 13 residues. This CDR3 reads CSGVLGLEIEQYF. CDR3 bases: TGCAGTGGTGTCCTAGGACTAGAAATCGAGCAGTACTTC.

The chain recombines TRBV6-5 with TRBJ2-3, with TRBD2 as a possible D gene (6 bases). In germline, CDR1 is MNHEY, CDR2 SVGAGI. With 8 bases removed from V and 2 bases from J, the gap between germline ends came to 11 bases. This CDR3 spans 13 amino acids. The CDR3 spells CASGDFDTDTQYF. CDR3 sequence (DNA): TGTGCCAGCGGGGACTTTGACACAGATACGCAGTATTTT.

V and J are TRBV24-1 and TRBJ2-5; either TRBD1 or TRBD2 may fit D (7 bases each). Matching the DNA end better, TRBJ2-7 makes the J call doubtful. CDR1 and CDR2 from the germline V gene are KGHDR and SFDVKD. This CDR3 spans 13 amino acids. This CDR3 is CATSQGGIYEQYF. Here the CDR3 DNA reads TGTGCCACCAGTCAGGGGGGGATCTACGAGCAGTACTTC.

The rearrangement links TRBV27 to TRBJ2-7; TRBD2 might be the D (6 bases). The germline V gene encodes CDR1 MNHEY and CDR2 SMNVEV (reference sequence). Trimming shortened V by 3 bases and J by 1 base, and 13 bases separated the two germline ends. The CDR3 is 15 residues long. CDR3 DNA sequence: TGTGCCAGCAGTTTCGTAGGGGCGGGATCCTACGAGCAGTACTTC. Its protein is CASSFVGAGSYEQYF.

The chain links TRBV20-1 to TRBJ2-6; the D is unclear. The CDR3 length is 15 residues. Trimming removed 6 bases at V and 0 bases at J, with 12 bases between. Germline CDR1 and CDR2: DFQATT and SNEGSKA (reference sequence). The CDR3 region is CSAGRWRSGANVLTF. In DNA form, the CDR3 reads TGCAGTGCCGGGCGTTGGCGCTCTGGGGCCAACGTCCTGACTTTC.

The chain recombines TRBV29-1 with TRBJ2-6; D possibly matches TRBD1 or TRBD2 (6 bases each). The CDR3 length is 16 residues. With 4 bases removed from V and 0 bases from J, the gap between germline ends came to 13 bases. Germline V lookup: CDR1 SQVTM, CDR2 ANQGSEA. The chain's CDR3 is CSVVGGGYSGANVLTF. In nucleotides, the CDR3 is TGCAGCGTTGTCGGGGGCGGGTACTCTGGGGCCAACGTCCTGACTTTC.

V and J are TRBV7-9 and TRBJ2-7; a weak D match, TRBD2 (6 bases). The CDR3 sequence is 14 residues long. V was clipped by 5 bases and J by 2 bases, with 13 bases between them. Germline CDR1 SEHNR, CDR2 FQNEAQ (reference sequence). CDR3 nucleotide sequence: TGTGCCAGCAGCGACCTGGGAGGAGCCTACGAGCAGTACTTC. Translated: CASSDLGGAYEQYF.

This chain links TRBV7-2 with TRBJ1-6, with TRBD1 matching 12 bases. Germline CDR1 SGHTA, CDR2 FQGNSA. The CDR3 extends over 16 amino acids. J lost 9 bases, V lost 5 bases, and 8 bases had no gene match. CDR3 sequence (DNA): TGTGCCAGCAGCGGTCCCGGGACAGGGGGCATTTCACCCCTCCACTTT. It translates to CASSGPGTGGISPLHF.